These T cell receptor beta chains were read from a single sample in a study of STAT5B mutations in CD4+ large granular lymphocyte leukemia. This table comes from immunoSEQ multiplex PCR, and its TCRdb copy is limited to in-frame clones, with some not included. The data show some 23,000 clones, just under 75% seen once. The sample taken for sequencing was CD4+ T cells from blood buffy coats. Every receptor here comes from a human donor in good health. Each CDR3 is given with its conserved first and last residue. Fields, in order: V gene, J gene, clone size, D gene, CDR3 DNA, CDR3 protein. The D gene is left open where the match is weak. Clone size is given for some rows only: seen once, a few or many times, or a class if the clone is expanded.

>TRBV7-2|TRBJ1-2|few|-
TGTGCCAGCAGCCCAGGGCCGGCTAACTATGGCTACACCTTC
CASSPGPANYGYTF
>TRBV2|TRBJ2-3|-|TRBD1
TGTGCCAGCAGTGAAGCAAACAGGGGGGTAGATACGCAGTATTTT
CASSEANRGVDTQYF
>TRBV4-1|TRBJ2-4|-|-
TGCGCCAGCAGCCAAGACGGGCGGCAGTCCGTATACTTC
CASSQDGRQSVYF
>TRBV7-9|TRBJ1-1|-|-
TGTGCCAGCAGCTTAGAGGGGGAGAGGACTGAAGCTTTCTTT
CASSLEGERTEAFF
>TRBV18|TRBJ1-2|-|-
TGTGCCAGCTCACCACCGGGGACTACCTATGGCTACACCTTC
CASSPPGTTYGYTF
>TRBV7-2|TRBJ2-5|-|TRBD2
TGTGCCAGCAGGGCGGGGGGAGAGACCCAGTACTTC
CASRAGGETQYF
>TRBV28|TRBJ2-1|-|-
TGTGCCAGCAGTTCTACCGGGTATCATGAGCAGTTCTTC
CASSSTGYHEQFF
>TRBV7-2|TRBJ1-2|-|-
TGTGCCAGCAGCTTAGAAGGGGTAAATGGCTACACCTTC
CASSLEGVNGYTF
>TRBV15|TRBJ2-3|-|TRBD2
TGTGCCACCAGCACCGGACTAGGCCAAGCAGATACGCAGTATTTT
CATSTGLGQADTQYF
>TRBV7-9|TRBJ2-7|once|TRBD1
TGTGCCAGCAGCCGGACAGGGGGCGGCTCCTACGAGCAGTACTTC
CASSRTGGGSYEQYF
>TRBV6-1|TRBJ1-1|few|TRBD1
TGTGCCAGCAGTGAAGCTAGGACAGGGGGCAGGAGGAACACTGAAGCTTTCTTT
CASSEARTGGRRNTEAFF
>TRBV9|TRBJ2-3|-|-
TGTGCCAGCAGCGTAAGCGGGAGCACAGATACGCAGTATTTT
CASSVSGSTDTQYF
>TRBV30|TRBJ2-7|few|-
TGTGCCTGGAGCCGGGGGTACTACGAGCAGTACTTC
CAWSRGYYEQYF
>TRBV19|TRBJ1-5|few|-
TGTGCCAGTAGTACGGGCAGGGTGGGAAACCAGCCCCAGCATTTT
CASSTGRVGNQPQHF
>TRBV2|TRBJ1-2|-|TRBD1
TGTGCCAGCACCCCCAGGGGGGGACGGTCGAGTGGCTACACCTTC
CASTPRGGRSSGYTF
>TRBV4-2|TRBJ1-1|few|-
TGTGCCAGCAGCTTCACCCCCGGACAGAAGAACACTGAAGCTTTCTTT
CASSFTPGQKNTEAFF
>TRBV29-1|TRBJ2-3|-|TRBD2
TGCAGCTCGGCCCCGAGAGCGGGAGGGGGAGATACGCAGTATTTT
CSSAPRAGGGDTQYF
>TRBV5-4|TRBJ2-7|few|TRBD2
TGTGCCAGCAGCTCGGGACTAGCGGCCTCCGAGCAGTACTTC
CASSSGLAASEQYF
>TRBV7-9|TRBJ1-5|once|-
TGTGCCAGCAGCCGGAGAGGGGTTTTCGATCAGCCCCAGCATTTT
CASSRRGVFDQPQHF
>TRBV18|TRBJ2-5|-|-
TGTGCCAGCTCACCAAACATGGGGGCCCAAGAGACCCAGTACTTC
CASSPNMGAQETQYF
>TRBV10-3|TRBJ2-5|-|TRBD1
TGTGCCATCAATAGGGACAGGGACCAAGAGACCCAGTACTTC
CAINRDRDQETQYF
>TRBV13|TRBJ2-7|-|-
TGTGCCAGCAGCTACAGGGTTAACGAGCAGTACTTC
CASSYRVNEQYF
>TRBV6-5|TRBJ1-5|-|-
TGTGCCAGCAGTCCCTCAGGAGATCAGCCCCAGCATTTT
CASSPSGDQPQHF
>TRBV11-2|TRBJ2-2|once|-
TGTGCCAGCAGCTTGGCAAACGGGGAGCTGTTTTTT
CASSLANGELFF
>TRBV10-3|TRBJ2-7|-|-
TGTGCCATCACCGACACCTTCTACGAGCAGTACTTC
CAITDTFYEQYF
>TRBV7-8|TRBJ1-5|-|-
TGTGCCAGCAGGGATCGTAGCAATCAGCCCCAGCATTTT
CASRDRSNQPQHF
>TRBV6-5|TRBJ1-4|-|TRBD1
TGTGCCAGCGGACAGGGGCGAGAAAAACTGTTTTTT
CASGQGREKLFF
>TRBV19|TRBJ1-4|-|-
TGTGCCAGTAGTATAACCCGTGCAACTAATGAAAAACTGTTTTTT
CASSITRATNEKLFF
>TRBV6-5|TRBJ1-3|-|-
TGTGCCAGCAGTTCTTCACCCGGGACGCGCTTTTCCACCATATATTTT
CASSSSPGTRFSTIYF
>TRBV6-4|TRBJ2-3|-|-
TGTGCCAGCAGTGAATTAGGTGGTGAATCAGATACGCAGTATTTT
CASSELGGESDTQYF
>TRBV7-7|TRBJ2-1|once|TRBD1
TGTGCCAGCAGCAAGGACAGGAATGAGCAGTTCTTC
CASSKDRNEQFF
>TRBV16|TRBJ1-4|-|-
TGTGCCAGCAGCCCGATTATACCGGAAGAAAAACTGTTTTTT
CASSPIIPEEKLFF
>TRBV28|TRBJ1-5|-|-
TGTGCCAGCAGGGGAGACAAAGTGAATCAGCCCCAGCATTTT
CASRGDKVNQPQHF
>TRBV19|TRBJ1-2|few|-
TGTGCCAGTAGTATAGCGCCTGACTATGGCTACACCTTC
CASSIAPDYGYTF
>TRBV4-2|TRBJ1-1|-|-
TGTGCCAGCAGCCAAGATCCCGGTATGAACACTGAAGCTTTCTTT
CASSQDPGMNTEAFF
>TRBV4-1|TRBJ1-6|-|TRBD1
TGCGCCAGCAGAAAAAGACAGGGGGCTGAATCCTATAATTCACCCCTCCACTTT
CASRKRQGAESYNSPLHF
>TRBV28|TRBJ1-5|few|-
TGTGCCAGCAGGGGGGGCAATCAGCCCCAGCATTTT
CASRGGNQPQHF
>TRBV6-1|TRBJ2-3|-|-
TGTGCCAGCAGTAAAGGCATAGACGGGAAAGATACGCAGTATTTT
CASSKGIDGKDTQYF
>TRBV7-7|TRBJ2-2|-|TRBD1
TGTGCTAGCAGCGCGACTACAGGGGGCGGGACAGCCGGGGAGCTGTTTTTT
CASSATTGGGTAGELFF
>TRBV7-2|TRBJ1-1|-|-
TGTGCCAGCACCTTCAATAATGCTGGGGACACTGAAGCTTTCTTT
CASTFNNAGDTEAFF
>TRBV6-6|TRBJ1-3|-|-
TGTGCCAGCAGTTACAGGGGAAGCTCTGGAAACACCATATATTTT
CASSYRGSSGNTIYF
>TRBV4-1|TRBJ1-3|-|-
TGCGCCAGCAGCTTACCGGGGGCGACCTCTGGAAACACCATATATTTT
CASSLPGATSGNTIYF
>TRBV30|TRBJ1-1|-|-
TGTGCCTGGAGTTGGGGGCTGGGCGCTTTCTTT
CAWSWGLGAFF
>TRBV5-1|TRBJ1-2|-|TRBD1
TGCGCCAGCAGCCTACAGGGGCGTGATGGCTACACCTTC
CASSLQGRDGYTF